This T cell receptor (beta chain) was recorded in a study of blood T cell repertoires in COVID-19. The CDR3 is 15 amino acids. The germline gives CDR1 MNHEY, CDR2 SMNVEV (reference sequence). The trim removed 0 bases at V and 5 bases at J, leaving 5 bases unmatched. Profiling relied on immunoSEQ multiplex PCR, and the TCRdb table lists in-frame clones only, not all of them. The data contain fewer than 150,000 clones, 84% of them seen just once; the ten biggest clones take up about an eighth. The chain joins TRBV27 to TRBJ2-5; 8 bases are shared with TRBD1. This TCR came from a woman aged 30 to 39 who had recovered from COVID-19. The sequenced material came from peripheral blood. The CDR3 spells CASSLSSGGWETQYF. The DNA for the CDR3 is TGTGCCAGCAGTTTATCGTCAGGGGGCTGGGAGACCCAGTACTTC.